The rows below give T cell receptor beta chains drawn from one sample of a study of cytomegalovirus exposure and HLA in healthy donors. Some clones are missing from TCRdb's copy, which holds only in-frame ones; the method was immunoSEQ multiplex PCR. The data contain 150,000 to 200,000 clones, 81% of them seen just once; the ten biggest clones take up around 2%. The sequenced sample was PBMCs. The receptors here all came from a man aged 18 to 29 in good health and CMV-seronegative. The CDR3 runs from the conserved cysteine through the conserved F or W. D genes are given only for firm matches. Not all rows give a size; the values are once, few, many and, for expanded clones, a class.

TRBV6-1	.	TRBJ2-5	.	CASCTGLAAETQYF	TGTGCCAGCTGCACAGGATTAGCGGCGGAGACCCAGTACTTC
TRBV9	.	TRBJ1-2	.	CASSVEPTQGYGYTF	TGTGCCAGCAGCGTAGAGCCTACCCAGGGCTATGGCTACACCTTC
TRBV13	.	TRBJ2-2	TRBD2	CASSPRLAGVNGELFF	TGTGCCAGCAGCCCCCGACTAGCGGGAGTTAACGGGGAGCTGTTTTTT
TRBV30	.	TRBJ1-5	TRBD1	CAWSGGQSNQPQHF	TGTGCCTGGAGTGGGGGACAGAGCAATCAGCCCCAGCATTTT
TRBV6-5	.	TRBJ1-2	.	CASTYGGTYGYTF	TGTGCCAGCACCTACGGGGGGACCTATGGCTACACCTTC
TRBV7-9	few	TRBJ1-5	.	CASSLAHSNQPQHF	TGTGCCAGCAGCTTAGCACACAGCAATCAGCCCCAGCATTTT
TRBV5-4	.	TRBJ1-2	.	CASSRGRLDGYTF	TGTGCCAGCAGCCGCGGCCGGTTGGATGGCTACACCTTC
TRBV28	.	TRBJ2-7	TRBD1	CASISGGGPLEQYF	TGTGCCAGCATCTCAGGGGGCGGTCCCCTCGAGCAGTACTTC
TRBV15	.	TRBJ2-7	TRBD2	CATSRRTFFGTSGYEQYF	TGTGCCACCAGCAGGCGGACTTTTTTCGGGACTAGCGGATACGAGCAGTACTTC
TRBV2	.	TRBJ2-3	.	CASSEVGGLQDTQYF	TGTGCCAGCAGTGAAGTAGGGGGTTTGCAAGATACGCAGTATTTT
TRBV6-5	.	TRBJ2-3	.	CASSPQGTDTQYF	TGTGCCAGCAGCCCCCAGGGCACAGATACGCAGTATTTT
TRBV9	.	TRBJ1-3	.	CASSTRQNTIYF	TGTGCCAGCAGCACCCGACAGAACACCATATATTTT
TRBV27	.	TRBJ1-2	TRBD1	CASSPSTPGGGYTF	TGTGCCAGCAGTCCCTCGACTCCAGGGGGCGGCTACACCTTC
TRBV19	few	TRBJ1-5	.	CASRRDNQPQHF	TGTGCCAGTCGGAGGGACAATCAGCCCCAGCATTTT
TRBV12-5	.	TRBJ1-2	.	CASGAREANYGYTF	TGTGCTAGTGGTGCGAGGGAAGCCAACTATGGCTACACCTTC
TRBV10-1	.	TRBJ2-7	.	CASSGLHEQYF	TGCGCCAGCAGTGGACTCCACGAGCAGTACTTC
TRBV7-3	.	TRBJ2-5	TRBD2	CASSLSGSTETQYF	TGTGCCAGCAGCTTAAGCGGGAGTACGGAGACCCAGTACTTC
TRBV9	once	TRBJ1-1	.	CASSGKRGPGDTEAFF	TGTGCCAGCAGCGGAAAACGGGGCCCGGGGGACACTGAAGCTTTCTTT
TRBV6-5	.	TRBJ2-7	.	CASSDKSYSYEQYF	TGTGCCAGCAGTGACAAGAGTTACTCCTACGAGCAGTACTTC
TRBV4-3	once	TRBJ2-7	TRBD1	CASSQDRWKGQEPYEQYF	TGCGCCAGCAGCCAAGACAGGTGGAAAGGACAGGAGCCCTACGAGCAGTACTTC
TRBV19	.	TRBJ1-1	.	CASGPGLLNTEAFF	TGTGCCAGCGGACCGGGACTCCTGAACACTGAAGCTTTCTTT
TRBV5-6	.	TRBJ2-1	TRBD2	CASTIYGGASYNEQFF	TGTGCCAGCACCATCTACGGGGGGGCTTCCTACAATGAGCAGTTCTTC
TRBV7-9	.	TRBJ1-4	.	CSSSLVTGIFNEKLFF	TGTTCCAGCAGCTTAGTGACAGGCATCTTTAATGAAAAACTGTTTTTT
TRBV7-3	once	TRBJ2-6	.	CASSLTGQGMSGANVLTF	TGTGCCAGCAGCTTAACTGGTCAGGGTATGTCTGGGGCCAACGTCCTGACTTTC
TRBV19	.	TRBJ2-7	.	CASSSSGRGSYEQYF	TGTGCCAGTAGTAGCTCGGGTAGGGGTTCCTACGAGCAGTACTTC
TRBV9	few	TRBJ1-1	.	CASSVGGDTEAFF	TGTGCCAGCAGCGTAGGGGGGGACACTGAAGCTTTCTTT
TRBV2	.	TRBJ2-3	.	CASSDTVGTDTQYF	TGTGCCAGCAGTGATACGGTGGGCACAGATACGCAGTATTTT
TRBV5-4	.	TRBJ1-1	.	CASSLGGRNMNTEAFF	TGTGCCAGCAGCTTGGGGGGCCGAAACATGAACACTGAAGCTTTCTTT
TRBV19	.	TRBJ1-5	TRBD1	CASSPLDRRYSNQPQHF	TGTGCCAGTAGTCCCCTGGACAGGAGATATAGCAATCAGCCCCAGCATTTT
TRBV28	.	TRBJ2-7	.	CASSLPSSAYEQYF	TGTGCCAGCAGTTTACCAAGCTCGGCCTACGAGCAGTACTTC
TRBV5-5	.	TRBJ1-4	.	CASSLKEGGASEKLFF	TGTGCCAGCAGCTTGAAGGAAGGGGGGGCTAGTGAAAAACTGTTTTTT
TRBV4-1	.	TRBJ1-5	.	CASSQDLSNEPQHF	TGCGCCAGCAGCCAAGATCTGAGCAATGAGCCCCAGCATTTT
TRBV28	.	TRBJ1-2	.	CASSWRNYGYTF	TGTGCCAGCAGTTGGAGGAACTATGGCTACACCTTC
TRBV7-2	.	TRBJ2-7	.	CASSPAGNEQYF	TGTGCCAGCAGCCCGGCGGGGAACGAGCAGTACTTC
TRBV28	.	TRBJ2-7	TRBD2	CASSPPSGSGHEQYF	TGTGCCAGCAGCCCCCCTAGCGGGAGTGGACACGAGCAGTACTTC
TRBV5-6	.	TRBJ2-3	.	CASSFITGSPDTQYF	TGTGCCAGCAGCTTCATAACAGGTTCCCCAGATACGCAGTATTTT
TRBV19	.	TRBJ2-7	.	CASSTTTLGGEQYF	TGTGCCAGTAGTACGACTACCCTAGGCGGCGAGCAGTACTTC
TRBV5-6	.	TRBJ2-6	.	CASSLAPGITGANVLTF	TGTGCCAGCAGCTTGGCCCCCGGGATAACTGGGGCCAACGTCCTGACTTTC
TRBV9	few	TRBJ1-1	TRBD1	CASSEGTDYNTEAFF	TGTGCCAGCAGCGAGGGGACAGATTATAACACTGAAGCTTTCTTT
TRBV6-6	.	TRBJ2-1	TRBD1	CASSRDRGPLNEQFF	TGTGCCAGCAGCCGGGACAGGGGGCCGTTAAATGAGCAGTTCTTC
TRBV4-3	.	TRBJ1-2	TRBD1	CASSQAGTVPYGYTF	TGCGCCAGCAGCCAGGCCGGGACAGTACCCTATGGCTACACCTTC
TRBV28	.	TRBJ2-3	TRBD2	CASSLRREGGDTQYF	TGTGCCAGCAGTTTAAGGCGGGAGGGTGGGGATACGCAGTATTTT